This TCR beta chain is drawn from a study of blood T cells in healthy people across ages. This CDR3 spans 14 amino acids. Germline V gene sequence: CDR1 DFQATT, CDR2 SNEGSKA (reference sequence). In regard to this clonotype: One base away lies a much larger clone, so this may be a sequencing read error.

A second PCR, run for about 7 to 11 cycles, used a sample-barcoded 5' primer plus a J-beta primer mix. Researchers report that a template-switch adaptor with 12 random nucleotides tagged each cDNA molecule. TCRdb recomputed calls from the 5' RACE reads with MiXCR, one row per CDR3 protein. This table has 800,000 to 950,000 distinct CDR3 sequences, roughly 34% appearing once. The sequencing input was blood. The chain links TRBV20-1 to TRBJ2-7; TRBD2 agrees at 8 bases. The J call could be wrong; TRBJ2-5 is a better fit for the DNA end. This receptor was obtained from a man younger than 35 in good health. The CDR3 reads CSATSGTRRETQYF. CDR3 DNA: TGCAGTGCCACAAGCGGGACTAGAAGGGAGACCCAGTACTTC.